In its sample, the clone carrying this TCR beta chain was seen a few times. Its antigen is undetermined. On the basis of clinical symptoms, serum thyroxine and TRAb, thyroid ultrasound and orbital computed tomography, diagnoses were made. This specimen belongs to a study of T cells in Graves' hyperthyroidism and ophthalmopathy. Whole-study results and caveats: Ophthalmopathy and stable hyperthyroidism were separated by a 13 V-J model. For ophthalmopathy, model prediction preceded onset by a median about 6.4 months.

RNA transcripts were the template for amplifying TCR beta CDR3 regions. First-round RT-PCR targeting the TCR CDR3 was performed with the HTBI primer set. MiXCR, run by TCRdb on the multiplex PCR reads, gives a single entry per CDR3 protein. The profile covers about 600,000 distinct CDR3 sequences, with around 16% appearing a single time and more than 3% taken by the ten largest. V lost 3 bases and J lost 6, with 15 bases in between. Germline CDR1 is WSHSY and CDR2 is SAAADI. The CDR3 length is 15 residues. This TCR was recovered from a woman in her thirties or forties with Graves' ophthalmopathy. This sequence joins TRBV10-2 and TRBJ1-5, with D maybe TRBD1 (6 bases). Sequenced: blood. CDR3 nucleotides: TGCGCCAGCAGTGATCAGGGGAACGCGGTTCAGCCCCAGCATTTT. Amino acids: CASSDQGNAVQPQHF.